Listed below are T cell receptor beta chains from one sample, sequenced in a study of CD8+CD57+ T cells in acquired aplastic anemia. TCRdb reprocessed the reads via MiXCR and lists one record per CDR3 protein. The sample holds 200,000 or so distinct CDR3 sequences; less than 65% are singletons and the top ten take 35% to 55%. The sequenced material came from sorted CD4+, CD8+, or CD8+CD57+ T cells (not recorded which) from PBMCs. Receptors were obtained from a human donor with severe aplastic anemia or a healthy control (not recorded which). Both conserved end residues are part of each CDR3. Fields, in order: J gene, V gene, clone size, D gene, CDR3 DNA, CDR3 protein. D genes are given only for firm matches. Size is stated for part of the rows, as once, few or many counts, or as a class when the clone is expanded.

j_gene: TRBJ2-3
v_gene: TRBV20-1
abundance: many
d_gene: TRBD1
CDR3nt: TGCAGTGCTAGGACAGGGCCAAACACAGATACGCAGTATTTT
CDR3aa: CSARTGPNTDTQYF

j_gene: TRBJ1-4
v_gene: TRBV6-2/TRBV6-3
abundance: many
d_gene: NA
CDR3nt: TGTGCCAGCAGCGACCTACTAGGGTCGTCTGAAAAACTGTTTTTT
CDR3aa: CASSDLLGSSEKLFF

j_gene: TRBJ1-6
v_gene: TRBV7-9
abundance: few
d_gene: TRBD1
CDR3nt: TGTGCCAGCAGCGAGACAGGGGGAGACGTATCACCCCTCCACTTT
CDR3aa: CASSETGGDVSPLHF

j_gene: TRBJ2-7
v_gene: TRBV2
abundance: few
d_gene: TRBD1
CDR3nt: TGTGCCAGCAGACAGGGGGGAGGCGAGCAGTACTTC
CDR3aa: CASRQGGGEQYF

j_gene: TRBJ2-1
v_gene: TRBV7-3
abundance: NA
d_gene: NA
CDR3nt: TGTGCCAGCAGCTTAGGTTTGGGGACTGAGCAGTTCTTC
CDR3aa: CASSLGLGTEQFF

j_gene: TRBJ1-2
v_gene: TRBV29-1
abundance: NA
d_gene: NA
CDR3nt: TGCAGCGTAGTACAGGGTCGGGGTGTGGGCTACACCTTC
CDR3aa: CSVVQGRGVGYTF

j_gene: TRBJ1-5
v_gene: TRBV7-3
abundance: NA
d_gene: NA
CDR3nt: TGTGCCAGCAGCTTAGTGGTGGAGGATGAGGGCTTTCGACAGCCCCAGCATTTT
CDR3aa: CASSLVVEDEGFRQPQHF

j_gene: TRBJ1-6
v_gene: TRBV20-1
abundance: once
d_gene: TRBD1
CDR3nt: TGCAGTGCTAGAGATACACGGACAGGGGAGAATTCACCCCTCCACTTT
CDR3aa: CSARDTRTGENSPLHF

j_gene: TRBJ2-7
v_gene: TRBV14
abundance: NA
d_gene: NA
CDR3nt: TGTGCCAGCAGCCAAAACCTCCAGCGGGAGCAGTACTTC
CDR3aa: CASSQNLQREQYF

j_gene: TRBJ1-4
v_gene: TRBV15
abundance: NA
d_gene: NA
CDR3nt: TGTGCCACCAGCAGAGACCGGGGGACGGGGGATGAAAAACTGTTTTTT
CDR3aa: CATSRDRGTGDEKLFF

j_gene: TRBJ2-3
v_gene: TRBV24-1
abundance: NA
d_gene: NA
CDR3nt: TGTGCCACCAGTCAAGGTATGGGGACGCAGTATTTT
CDR3aa: CATSQGMGTQYF

j_gene: TRBJ2-1
v_gene: TRBV7-9
abundance: NA
d_gene: TRBD2
CDR3nt: TGTGCCAGCAGCAAGACTAGCGAGTACAATGAGCAGTTCTTC
CDR3aa: CASSKTSEYNEQFF

j_gene: TRBJ1-5
v_gene: TRBV19
abundance: NA
d_gene: NA
CDR3nt: TGTGCCGGTAGTATAGATCTCCCCGGTAATCAGCCCCAGCATTTT
CDR3aa: CAGSIDLPGNQPQHF

j_gene: TRBJ1-2
v_gene: TRBV2
abundance: NA
d_gene: TRBD1
CDR3nt: TGTGCCAGCAGCCCACCCCGGGACAGGGCCGTACGTGGCTACACCTTC
CDR3aa: CASSPPRDRAVRGYTF

j_gene: TRBJ2-5
v_gene: TRBV25-1
abundance: NA
d_gene: TRBD2
CDR3nt: TGTGCCAGCAGCCAAGGCAGAGCGGGAGGTAGCATGGAGACCCAGTACTTC
CDR3aa: CASSQGRAGGSMETQYF

j_gene: TRBJ2-1
v_gene: TRBV10-2
abundance: NA
d_gene: NA
CDR3nt: TGCGCCAGCAGTCCCGGAGGGCTTGAGCAGTTCTTC
CDR3aa: CASSPGGLEQFF

j_gene: TRBJ1-6
v_gene: TRBV25-1
abundance: NA
d_gene: NA
CDR3nt: TGTGCCAGCAGTGAATCAACGATAGATTATAATTCACCCCTCCACTTT
CDR3aa: CASSESTIDYNSPLHF

j_gene: TRBJ2-7
v_gene: TRBV25-1
abundance: NA
d_gene: TRBD2
CDR3nt: TGTGCCAGCAGCTTGCCACTAGCGGGCTGCGAGCAGTACTTC
CDR3aa: CASSLPLAGCEQYF

j_gene: TRBJ2-2
v_gene: TRBV30
abundance: few
d_gene: NA
CDR3nt: TGTGCCTGGAGACAGAACACCGGGGAGCTGTTTTTT
CDR3aa: CAWRQNTGELFF

j_gene: TRBJ2-7
v_gene: TRBV7-9
abundance: few
d_gene: TRBD2
CDR3nt: TGTGCCAGCAGCAAGACTAGCGGGGGCGGCGAGCAGTACTTC
CDR3aa: CASSKTSGGGEQYF

j_gene: TRBJ2-5
v_gene: TRBV24-1
abundance: NA
d_gene: TRBD1
CDR3nt: TGTGCCACCAGTACAGGGGTGGGAGAGACCCAGTACTTC
CDR3aa: CATSTGVGETQYF

j_gene: TRBJ2-7
v_gene: TRBV5-4
abundance: NA
d_gene: TRBD2
CDR3nt: TGTGCCGGCAGCTTGGGAGGGCCTTACACCTACGAGCAGTACTTC
CDR3aa: CAGSLGGPYTYEQYF

j_gene: TRBJ1-2
v_gene: TRBV7-8
abundance: few
d_gene: TRBD1
CDR3nt: TGTGCCAGCAGCTTAGAATCTTTCATGACAGGGGGCTATGGCTACACCTTC
CDR3aa: CASSLESFMTGGYGYTF

j_gene: TRBJ2-7
v_gene: TRBV20-1
abundance: few
d_gene: TRBD1
CDR3nt: TGCAGTGCTAGGGGGGGAGGGACAGGGACCTACGAGCAGTACTTC
CDR3aa: CSARGGGTGTYEQYF

j_gene: TRBJ2-1
v_gene: TRBV29-1
abundance: NA
d_gene: NA
CDR3nt: TGCAGCGTTGCCCTGGCCTTGCGGGATGAGCAGTTCTTC
CDR3aa: CSVALALRDEQFF

j_gene: TRBJ2-5
v_gene: TRBV7-3
abundance: few
d_gene: TRBD2
CDR3nt: TGTGCCAGCAGCCCGGGAGGGGGTTTAGAGACCCAGTACTTC
CDR3aa: CASSPGGGLETQYF

j_gene: TRBJ2-7
v_gene: TRBV19
abundance: NA
d_gene: NA
CDR3nt: TGTGCCAGTAGGCAGAGCAGCTCCTACGAGCAGTACTTC
CDR3aa: CASRQSSSYEQYF

j_gene: TRBJ1-6
v_gene: TRBV19
abundance: NA
d_gene: NA
CDR3nt: TGTGCCAGCACCTGGACTGCGAATTCACCCCTCCACTTT
CDR3aa: CASTWTANSPLHF

j_gene: TRBJ2-1
v_gene: TRBV2
abundance: NA
d_gene: NA
CDR3nt: TGTGCCAGCAGGCAGGGGGACTTTCTTCGTGAGCAGTTCTTC
CDR3aa: CASRQGDFLREQFF

j_gene: TRBJ1-2
v_gene: TRBV7-9
abundance: NA
d_gene: TRBD1
CDR3nt: TGTGCCAGCAGCTGGACGGGACAGGGCTATGGCTACACCTTC
CDR3aa: CASSWTGQGYGYTF

j_gene: TRBJ2-7
v_gene: TRBV2
abundance: NA
d_gene: TRBD2
CDR3nt: TGTGCCAGCAGCTTCGGGGGGGGGCCCGAGCAGTACTTC
CDR3aa: CASSFGGGPEQYF

j_gene: TRBJ1-1
v_gene: TRBV7-2
abundance: NA
d_gene: NA
CDR3nt: TGTGCCAGCAGCTTAGTGGGGCAGAACACTGAAGCTTTCTTT
CDR3aa: CASSLVGQNTEAFF

j_gene: TRBJ1-6
v_gene: TRBV7-9
abundance: NA
d_gene: NA
CDR3nt: TGTGCCAGCAGACCCTCTGGGGAGTATAATTCACCCCTCCACTTT
CDR3aa: CASRPSGEYNSPLHF

j_gene: TRBJ2-7
v_gene: TRBV10-1
abundance: NA
d_gene: TRBD2
CDR3nt: TGCGCCAGCAGTGAGACGGGGGCTAGCGGGAGGGACTCCTACGAGCAGTACTTC
CDR3aa: CASSETGASGRDSYEQYF

j_gene: TRBJ2-5
v_gene: TRBV24-1
abundance: NA
d_gene: TRBD1
CDR3nt: TGTGCCACCAGTGGCAGACAGGGGGTCACCCTCCAAGAGACCCAGTACTTC
CDR3aa: CATSGRQGVTLQETQYF

j_gene: TRBJ2-7
v_gene: TRBV20-1
abundance: NA
d_gene: TRBD1
CDR3nt: TGCAGTGCTCCGGGACAGGGTCCCTACGAGCAGTACTTC
CDR3aa: CSAPGQGPYEQYF